These 3 T cell receptor beta chains came from one sample sequenced in a study of glioma-infiltrating T cells. The iRepertoire nested amplicon-rescue multiplex PCR amplified TCR alpha and beta CDR3s from RNA. TCRdb processed the multiplex PCR reads anew with MiXCR; each CDR3 protein has one entry. This sample yields about 400,000 distinct CDR3 sequences, of which 35% to 45% are seen a single time; around 12% belongs to the top ten. The sequenced material came from glioma tissue, nonneoplastic brain tissue, or PBMCs (not recorded which). Receptor source: a human donor with low-grade glioma or glioblastoma, undergoing nonglioma brain surgery, or in good health (not recorded which).

The CDR3 spells CASSSTPQGETQYF. CDR3 coding DNA: TGTGCCAGCAGTTCCACCCCCCAGGGGGAGACCCAGTACTTC. V gene TRBV12-3 or TRBV12-4 combines with J gene TRBJ2-5; possibly TRBD1 for D (6 bases). Deletions cut 4 bases from V and 5 bases from J, with 14 bases between. CDR3 length equals 14 residues.

This clonotype was counted at least ten times. This chain connects TRBV27 to TRBJ1-6; D is uncertain. V lost 1 base and J 8 bases, leaving 3 bases between the germline ends. The germline V gene has CDR1 MNHEY and CDR2 SMNVEV (reference sequence). This CDR3 has 12 residues. Written as DNA, the CDR3 is TGTGCCAGCAGTTTATGGGATTCACCCCTCCACTTT. Its protein product is CASSLWDSPLHF.

This clonotype was seen at least ten times. The chain links TRBV20-1 to TRBJ2-7; 10 bases are shared with TRBD2. The CDR3 has 16 amino acids. CDR1 DFQATT and CDR2 SNEGSKA come from the germline V gene (reference sequence). Losses at the gene ends were 0 bases for V and 3 bases for J; bases not matched to a gene: 8. The CDR3 DNA reads TGCAGTGCTAGAGATTGGGCTAGCGGGAGTGACTACGAGCAGTACTTC. This sequence encodes CSARDWASGSDYEQYF.